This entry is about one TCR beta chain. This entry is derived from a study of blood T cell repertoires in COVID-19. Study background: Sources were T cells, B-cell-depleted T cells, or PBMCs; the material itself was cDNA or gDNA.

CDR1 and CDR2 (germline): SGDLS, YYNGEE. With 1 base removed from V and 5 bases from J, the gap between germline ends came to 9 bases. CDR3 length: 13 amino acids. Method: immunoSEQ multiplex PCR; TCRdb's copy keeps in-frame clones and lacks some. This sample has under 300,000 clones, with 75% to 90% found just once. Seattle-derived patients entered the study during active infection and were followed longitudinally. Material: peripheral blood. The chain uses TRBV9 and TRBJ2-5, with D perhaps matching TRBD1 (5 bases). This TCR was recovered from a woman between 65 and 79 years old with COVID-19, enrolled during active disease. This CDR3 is CASSVKGWETQYF. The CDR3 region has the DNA TGTGCCAGCAGCGTAAAGGGGTGGGAGACCCAGTACTTC. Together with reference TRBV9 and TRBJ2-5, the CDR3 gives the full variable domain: DSGVTQTPKHLITATGQRVTLRCSPRSGDLSVYWYQQSLDQGLQFLIQYYNGEERAKGNILERFSAQQFPDLHSELNLSSLELGDSALYFCASSVKGWETQYFGPGTRLLVL.